This entry features one T cell receptor (beta chain) sequence. What it binds is not known. A much larger clone lies a single base off, so this may be a read error. These data originate in a study of early T cells in non-severe SARS-CoV-2 infection. For the study at large: Chains were unpaired, as sequencing was done on bulk RNA from unsorted whole blood.

Findings and limits, study-wide: VDJdb matches were skewed toward anti-spike CD8 T cell responses.

The CDR3 extends over 15 amino acids. From germline, CDR1 is KGHSH and CDR2 LQKENI. V lost 3 bases and J lost 4; bases outside the gene matches: 6. Unique molecular identifiers were added to individual cDNA molecules. TCRdb reprocessed the 5' RACE reads via MiXCR and lists one record per CDR3 protein. The table includes 70,000 to 90,000 distinct CDR3 sequences, approximately 11% detected once. V is TRBV18 and J is TRBJ1-2; 9 bases are shared with TRBD1. The TCR sequence derives from an adult who was a healthcare worker with PCR-confirmed SARS-CoV-2 infection or an uninfected control (not recorded which). Sequenced sample: whole blood. This chain's CDR3 is CASSPGQGTSYGYTF. The CDR3 nucleotides read TGTGCCAGCTCACCTGGACAGGGGACATCCTATGGCTACACCTTC.